Shown below are 30 T cell receptor beta chains from a single sample sequenced in a study of cytomegalovirus exposure and HLA in healthy donors. With 60 Vbeta and 13 Jbeta primers, the PCR was carried out. TCRdb's copy holds only in-frame clones and misses some; the assay was immunoSEQ multiplex PCR. The sample consists of about 78,000 clones, 72% of them appearing once. Specimen: PBMCs. These receptors were obtained from a woman aged 40 to 50 in good health and CMV-seropositive.

The rearrangement links TRBV6-5 to TRBJ1-2; D unclear. This CDR3 spans 13 amino acids. CDR1 and CDR2 (germline): MNHEY, SVGAGI. Trimming cost V 8 bases and J 4 bases, with 14 bases left between them. DNA for the CDR3: TGTGCCAGCCGGGAGGGAGGGCTCTATGGCTACACCTTC. Translating it yields CASREGGLYGYTF.

The CDR3 protein is CASSKLQGAYGYTF. Here the CDR3 DNA reads TGTGCCAGCAGCAAACTACAGGGGGCTTATGGCTACACCTTC. The V and J genes are TRBV14 and TRBJ1-2; 9 bases are a match to TRBD1. V trimming: 5 bases; J trimming: 5 bases; junction bases outside the gene matches: 6. Germline CDR1 SGHDN, CDR2 FVKESK. This CDR3 region has 14 residues.

In this sample, this clone turned up a few times. CDR3 nucleotides: TGTGCCAGCAGTGAAGTTGTAATAGCGGGGGTGGATGAGCAGTTCTTC. The encoded protein is CASSEVVIAGVDEQFF. The chain has TRBV25-1 and TRBJ2-1, with TRBD2 identical over 9 bases. The CDR3 contains 16 residues. V gave up 2 bases and J gave up 8 bases; unmatched junction bases: 10. CDR1 and CDR2 (germline): MGHDK, SYGVNS.

The chain uses TRBV30 and TRBJ2-1; 15 bases line up with TRBD2. Germline CDR1 is GTSNPN and CDR2 is SVGIG (reference sequence). The CDR3 has 13 residues. Losses at the gene ends were 4 bases for V and 9 bases for J; bases not matched to a gene: 1. CDR3 loop: CAWTGLAGGEQFF. CDR3 bases: TGTGCCTGGACGGGACTAGCGGGAGGTGAGCAGTTCTTC.

The rearrangement uses TRBV7-2 and TRBJ2-5; no definite D call. CDR1 and CDR2 (germline): SGHTA, FQGNSA. Trimming cost V 8 bases and J 7 bases, with 11 bases left between them. The CDR3 has 11 amino acids. DNA for the CDR3: TGTGCCAGCGGCCCCCTGCCGACCCAGTACTTC. It encodes CASGPLPTQYF.

A note on this clone: At one end, the junction sequence differs from germline, possibly due to a read error. CDR3 in amino acids: CASSIGQGSGDTIYF. Here the CDR3 DNA reads TGTGCCAGCAGCATAGGCCAAGGCTCTGGAGACACCATATATTTT. The chain combines TRBV9 with TRBJ1-3; D not certain. CDR3 length: 15 residues. The germline gives CDR1 SGDLS, CDR2 YYNGEE.

The rearrangement joins TRBV7-2 to TRBJ1-6, with D unclear. V lost 6 bases, J lost 2 bases, and 11 bases lay in between. Germline V gene lookup returns CDR1 SGHTA and CDR2 FQGNSA. The CDR3 has 15 amino acids. The CDR3 bases are TGTGCCAGCAGTCTCGGGAGGACCTATAATTCACCCCTCCACTTT. It encodes CASSLGRTYNSPLHF.

The chain uses TRBV18 and TRBJ1-2; TRBD1 is a possible D gene (5 bases). V lost 2 bases, J lost 4 bases, and 5 bases lay in between. This CDR3 comprises 12 residues. The V gene's germline CDR1 is KGHSH and CDR2 LQKENI. The CDR3 sequence is CASSPDSYGYTF. In nucleotides, the CDR3 is TGTGCCAGCTCACCAGACAGCTATGGCTACACCTTC.

This clone appeared a few times. This chain connects TRBV6-5 to TRBJ1-5; 7 bases are a match to TRBD1. Germline V lookup: CDR1 MNHEY, CDR2 SVGAGI. With 7 bases clipped from V and 2 bases from J, the junction kept 8 bases outside the gene matches. The CDR3 runs 15 residues. The CDR3 nucleotides read TGTGCCAGCAAACGGTCTGGACAGGGCAATCAGCCCCAGCATTTT. Encoded protein: CASKRSGQGNQPQHF.

This chain connects TRBV27 to TRBJ1-1, with 10 bases lining up with TRBD1. Trimming cost V 6 bases and J 4 bases; bases outside gene matches: 8. The CDR3 consists of 15 residues. CDR1 and CDR2 (germline): MNHEY, SMNVEV (reference sequence). The CDR3 loop is CASRGGQGRTTEAFF. CDR3 nucleotide sequence: TGTGCCAGCAGGGGGGGACAGGGGAGGACCACTGAAGCTTTCTTT.

The chain links TRBV11-2 to TRBJ2-7, with TRBD1 matching over 7 bases. Germline CDR1 SGHAT, CDR2 FQNNGV. This CDR3 spans 15 amino acids. V lost 6 bases, J lost 3 bases, and 11 bases stayed unmatched. The CDR3 spells CASSLLTGDYYEQYF. CDR3 nucleotide sequence: TGTGCCAGCAGTTTATTAACAGGGGATTACTACGAGCAGTACTTC.

This chain connects TRBV4-3 to TRBJ2-3; the match to TRBD1 covers 8 bases. Germline trimming cut 4 bases from V and 8 bases from J; bases unmatched to any gene: 14. Germline CDR1 LGHNA, CDR2 YSLEER. This CDR3 spans 16 amino acids. In DNA form, the CDR3 reads TGCGCCAGCAGCCCAACACCGGACAGGGCACAAGGTACGCAGTATTTT. Its protein is CASSPTPDRAQGTQYF.

V is TRBV18 and J is TRBJ2-5; D uncertain. The germline V and J ends were trimmed by 3 bases and 0 bases, with 5 bases remaining between them. Germline V lookup: CDR1 KGHSH, CDR2 LQKENI. This CDR3 contains 13 residues. CDR3 sequence (DNA): TGTGCCAGCTCACCCCTTGACCAAGAGACCCAGTACTTC. Translated: CASSPLDQETQYF.

This clone was counted between two and nine times. V is TRBV5-5 and J is TRBJ1-1, with D uncertain. The CDR3 extends over 12 amino acids. Germline CDR1 is SGHKS and CDR2 is YYEKEE (reference sequence). V lost 3 bases to trimming and J lost 6 bases, with 9 bases between them. CDR3 loop: CASSSPSPEAFF. CDR3 nucleotide sequence: TGTGCCAGCAGCTCTCCTAGTCCTGAAGCTTTCTTT. The entire variable domain, with the rest obtained from reference TRBV5-5 and TRBJ1-1, is as follows: DAGVTQSPTHLIKTRGQQVTLRCSPISGHKSVSWYQQVLGQGPQFIFQYYEKEERGRGNFPDRFSARQFPNYSSELNVNALLLGDSALYLCASSSPSPEAFFGQGTRLTVV.

The CDR3 spells CASITGASGANVLTF. The CDR3 region has the DNA TGTGCCAGCATCACAGGGGCCTCTGGGGCCAACGTCCTGACTTTC. V is TRBV28 and J is TRBJ2-6; 7 nucleotides line up with TRBD1. The CDR3 runs to 15 residues. The V segment lost 7 bases and the J segment 0 bases; nucleotides outside the gene matches: 3. From germline, CDR1 is MDHEN and CDR2 SYDVKM.

With regard to this clone: A much larger clonotype is one base distant, so this may be a read error. The chain is built from TRBV6-5 and TRBJ2-1, with D tentatively TRBD1 (6 bases). V was shortened by 5 bases and J by 9 bases, with 17 bases between the two germline ends. The CDR3 is 14 amino acids. The V gene's germline CDR1 is MNHEY and CDR2 SVGAGI. The CDR3 here is CASSIRGTFGEQFF. CDR3 sequence (DNA): TGTGCCAGCAGTATCAGGGGTACGTTCGGTGAGCAGTTCTTC.

The table lists this clone with a few counts. This chain links TRBV7-9 with TRBJ1-1; the D is unclear. The V end lost 2 bases, the J end lost 1 base, and 8 bases lay between the germline ends. Germline CDR1 SEHNR, CDR2 FQNEAQ (reference sequence). CDR3 size: 14 residues. The CDR3 DNA sequence: TGTGCCAGCAGCTTAAGCGTCTCGAACACTGAAGCTTTCTTT. Its protein product is CASSLSVSNTEAFF.

This clone was recorded at least ten times. This chain connects TRBV7-9 to TRBJ1-1; D unresolved. CDR3 length: 10 amino acids. Deletions cut 8 bases from V and 8 bases from J, with 9 bases between. Germline V CDR1 and CDR2: SEHNR, FQNEAQ (reference sequence). The CDR3 DNA is TGTGCCAGCGGAGAAACAGAAGCTTTCTTT. Translated, it gives CASGETEAFF.

The V and J genes are TRBV12-5 and TRBJ2-5; 8 positions agree with TRBD1. CDR3 length equals 15 residues. Germline V gives CDR1 LGHNT, CDR2 FRNRAP. V shed 3 bases, J shed 4 bases, and the junction held 7 bases outside the gene matches. The CDR3 region has the DNA TGTGCTAGTGGTTTCCCAGGACAGGGAGGAGAGACCCAGTACTTC. This sequence encodes CASGFPGQGGETQYF.

V usage is TRBV30 and J usage is TRBJ1-2, with D perhaps matching TRBD1 (6 bases). The V end was cut by 2 bases, the J end by 4 bases, with 14 bases between. Germline V gives CDR1 GTSNPN, CDR2 SVGIG (reference sequence). CDR3 length equals 14 residues. CDR3 nucleotides: TGTGCCTGGAGTCCATTGGACAGCTCCTATGGCTACACCTTC. Protein product: CAWSPLDSSYGYTF. The full variable domain, rest sourced from reference TRBV30 and TRBJ1-2, is SQTIHQWPATLVQPVGSPLSLECTVEGTSNPNLYWYRQAAGRGLQLLFYSVGIGQISSEVPQNLSASRPQDRQFILSSKKLLLSDSGFYLCAWSPLDSSYGYTFGSGTRLTVV.

This chain joins TRBV30 and TRBJ1-2; D not resolved. V was pared by 3 bases and J by 7 bases, with 12 bases between. The CDR3 totals 12 residues. Germline values: CDR1 GTSNPN, CDR2 SVGIG (reference sequence). The CDR3 loop reads CAWRPRVGGYTF. For the CDR3, the DNA is TGTGCCTGGAGGCCGAGGGTGGGTGGCTACACCTTC.

The chain recombines TRBV5-6 with TRBJ1-2, with D tentatively TRBD1 (5 bases). V lost 3 bases to trimming and J lost 4 bases, with 7 bases between them. CDR1 is SGHDT and CDR2 is YYEEEE in the germline V gene. The CDR3 covers 12 residues. CDR3 sequence (DNA): TGTGCCAGCAGCTCGGACATCTATGGCTACACCTTC. It is translated as CASSSDIYGYTF.

The chain links TRBV9 to TRBJ1-1; 9 bases fit TRBD1. J lost 8 bases, V lost 3 bases, and 11 bases had no gene match. Germline V gene lookup returns CDR1 SGDLS and CDR2 YYNGEE. The CDR3 has 15 amino acids. The CDR3 DNA reads TGTGCCAGCAGCGCTTCCCTCCCGGGACAGGGAGAAGCTTTCTTT. Its translation is CASSASLPGQGEAFF.

This chain links TRBV28 with TRBJ1-4; 9 bases match TRBD1. Germline CDR1 reads MDHEN; CDR2 reads SYDVKM. The CDR3 is 17 amino acids. The V gene end was trimmed by 5 bases and the J gene end by 8 bases; junction bases not matched to a gene: 15. The CDR3 is CASSKRDRAMVGEKLFF. The DNA of the CDR3 is TGTGCCAGCAGTAAACGGGACAGGGCTATGGTTGGGGAAAAACTGTTTTTT.

The chain links TRBV7-8 to TRBJ2-4, with a tentative D call TRBD2 (5 bases). The V end was cut by 5 bases, the J end by 4 bases, with 15 bases between. The CDR3 totals 15 residues. Germline-derived CDR1 and CDR2 are SGHVS and FQNEAQ. CDR3 DNA: TGTGCCAGCAGCCCCGGGGTCTTGAGGAAAAACATTCAGTACTTC. Translated: CASSPGVLRKNIQYF.

The genes are TRBV5-4 and TRBJ2-1, with TRBD2 matching over 8 bases. Trimming took 10 bases from V and 9 from J; bases not matched to a gene: 18. The germline V gene encodes CDR1 SGHNT and CDR2 YYREEE (reference sequence). The CDR3 loop spans 15 amino acids. Written as DNA, the CDR3 is TGTGCCGGGAGCGATCTTAGCGGGAAGAGGATTGAGCAGTTCTTC. Translation gives CAGSDLSGKRIEQFF.

V is TRBV10-1 and J is TRBJ2-7; 7 nucleotides agree with TRBD1. CDR1 and CDR2 from the germline V gene are WNHNN and SYGVQD (reference sequence). The V gene end was trimmed by 3 bases and the J gene end by 7 bases; junction bases not matched to a gene: 6. The CDR3 consists of 13 residues. As DNA, the CDR3 is TGCGCCAGCAGTGAAGGGGGCTCCGGAGAGCAGTACTTC. Its protein is CASSEGGSGEQYF.

This chain links TRBV7-2 with TRBJ1-2; 8 bases align to TRBD1. The V gene's germline CDR1 is SGHTA and CDR2 FQGNSA. V lost 7 bases to trimming and J lost 4 bases; unmatched junction nucleotides: 11. The length of the CDR3 is 15 residues. CDR3 protein: CASKPAGTGPYGYTF. The CDR3 DNA reads TGTGCCAGCAAACCCGCCGGGACAGGACCCTATGGCTACACCTTC. Looking up the rest from reference TRBV7-2 and TRBJ1-2 gives the full variable domain: GAGVSQSPSNKVTEKGKDVELRCDPISGHTALYWYRQSLGQGLEFLIYFQGNSAPDKSGLPSDRFSAERTGGSVSTLTIQRTQQEDSAVYLCASKPAGTGPYGYTFGSGTRLTVV.

In this sample, this clone turned up a few times. V and J are TRBV30 and TRBJ1-1, with D possibly matching TRBD1 (5 bases). The germline CDR1 and CDR2 sequences are GTSNPN and SVGIG (reference sequence). V was trimmed by 1 base and J by 10 bases, leaving 16 bases between them. The CDR3 covers 13 residues. The CDR3 sequence is CAWSAGEGRSAFF. DNA for the CDR3: TGTGCCTGGAGTGCGGGGGAGGGGAGGTCAGCTTTCTTT.

This chain uses TRBV6-6 with TRBJ1-1; 7 bases map to TRBD1. J was trimmed by 0 bases and V by 6 bases; bases with no gene match: 4. CDR1 is MNHNY and CDR2 is SVGAGI in the germline V gene (reference sequence). The CDR3 spans 14 residues. The CDR3 region is CASRPGQMNTEAFF. The CDR3 DNA sequence: TGTGCCAGCAGACCGGGACAGATGAACACTGAAGCTTTCTTT.